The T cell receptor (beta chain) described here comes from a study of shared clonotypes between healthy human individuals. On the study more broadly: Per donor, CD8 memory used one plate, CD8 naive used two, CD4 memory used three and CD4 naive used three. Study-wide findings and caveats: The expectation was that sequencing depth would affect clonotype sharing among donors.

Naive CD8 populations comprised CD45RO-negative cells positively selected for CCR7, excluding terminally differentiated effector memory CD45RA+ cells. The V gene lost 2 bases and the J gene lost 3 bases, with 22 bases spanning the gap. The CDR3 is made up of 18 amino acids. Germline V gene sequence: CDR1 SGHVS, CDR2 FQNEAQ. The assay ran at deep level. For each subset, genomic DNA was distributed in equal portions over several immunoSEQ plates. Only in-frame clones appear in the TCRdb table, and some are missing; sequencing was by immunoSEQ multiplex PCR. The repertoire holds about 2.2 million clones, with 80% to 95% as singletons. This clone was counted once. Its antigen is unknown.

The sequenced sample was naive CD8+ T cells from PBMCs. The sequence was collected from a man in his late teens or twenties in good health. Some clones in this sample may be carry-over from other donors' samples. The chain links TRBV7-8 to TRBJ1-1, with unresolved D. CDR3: CASSLPRGVVTADTEAFF. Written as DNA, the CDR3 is TGTGCCAGCAGCTTACCTCGGGGAGTCGTAACTGCCGACACTGAAGCTTTCTTT. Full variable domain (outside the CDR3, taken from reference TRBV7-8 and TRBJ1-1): GAGVSQSPRYKVAKRGQDVALRCDPISGHVSLFWYQQALGQGPEFLTYFQNEAQLDKSGLPSDRFFAERPEGSVSTLKIQRTQQEDSAVYLCASSLPRGVVTADTEAFFGQGTRLTVV.